This is a list of T cell receptor beta chains from one sample in a study of blood T cell repertoires in COVID-19. This table comes from immunoSEQ multiplex PCR, and its TCRdb copy is limited to in-frame clones, with some not included. The data hold roughly 100,000 clones, with almost 85% observed a single time. The sequenced sample was peripheral blood. The receptors derive from a man between 40 and 49 years old with active or convalescent COVID-19. Each CDR3 is given with its conserved first and last residue. The order of the fields is V gene, D gene, clone size, J gene, CDR3 protein, CDR3 DNA. The D gene is left open where the match is weak. Only some rows state a clone size, as once, few, many or a class for expanded clones.

TRBV29-1,-,few,TRBJ1-1,CSPRWSTEAFF,TGCAGCCCACGGTGGAGCACTGAAGCTTTCTTT
TRBV7-3,-,-,TRBJ2-6,CASSRMGGAGANVLTF,TGTGCCAGCAGCCGAATGGGAGGCGCCGGGGCCAACGTCCTGACTTTC
TRBV3-1/TRBV3-2,-,-,TRBJ2-7,CASSQAGGTYEQYF,TGTGCCAGCAGCCAAGCCGGGGGAACCTACGAGCAGTACTTC
TRBV10-1,-,-,TRBJ1-5,CALPGGADSNQPQHF,TGCGCCCTCCCCGGAGGGGCCGATAGCAATCAGCCCCAGCATTTT
TRBV7-9,TRBD1,-,TRBJ1-2,CASSAITGDPPF,TGTGCCAGCAGCGCGATAACAGGGGACCCTCCCTTC
TRBV18,TRBD1,once,TRBJ1-2,CASSPGTEYGYTF,TGTGCCAGCTCACCCGGGACAGAGTATGGCTACACCTTC
TRBV5-1,TRBD2,-,TRBJ2-7,CASSPTSGGTWEQYF,TGCGCCAGCAGTCCGACTAGCGGGGGAACGTGGGAGCAGTACTTC
TRBV11-2,-,-,TRBJ2-3,CASSFGQTRTDTQYF,TGTGCCAGCAGCTTTGGACAGACCCGGACAGATACGCAGTATTTT
TRBV7-9,TRBD2,-,TRBJ2-1,CASRSNGGARVNEQFF,TGTGCCAGCAGATCGAACGGGGGGGCCAGAGTCAATGAGCAGTTCTTC
TRBV5-1,-,-,TRBJ2-7,CASSLGGVYEQYF,TGCGCCAGCAGCTTGGGGGGCGTATACGAGCAGTACTTC
TRBV11-3,-,few,TRBJ2-5,CASSDSVSETQYF,TGTGCCAGCAGCGACAGCGTTTCAGAGACCCAGTACTTC
TRBV7-9,-,-,TRBJ1-5,CASRPEGDQPQHF,TGTGCCAGCAGGCCCGAGGGCGATCAGCCCCAGCATTTT
TRBV5-1,-,-,TRBJ2-3,CASSLSGTSTDTQYF,TGCGCCAGCAGCTTGAGCGGCACTAGCACAGATACGCAGTATTTT
TRBV21-1,-,-,TRBJ1-6,CASYRQGNSPLHF,TGTGCCAGCTACCGACAGGGTAATTCACCCCTCCACTTT
TRBV4-3,TRBD1,-,TRBJ2-7,CASSQKSMGQGPREQYF,TGCGCCAGCAGCCAAAAAAGTATGGGACAGGGGCCAAGAGAGCAGTACTTC
TRBV7-2,-,-,TRBJ1-6,CASSFFTRESPLHF,TGTGCCAGCAGCTTTTTTACTCGGGAATCACCCCTCCACTTT
TRBV25-1,TRBD1,once,TRBJ1-6,CASSDPGQGNSPLHF,TGTGCCAGCAGTGATCCGGGACAGGGTAATTCACCCCTCCACTTT
TRBV10-3,TRBD2,-,TRBJ2-7,CAIKSLAGGYEQYF,TGTGCCATCAAATCCTTAGCGGGGGGGTACGAGCAGTACTTC
TRBV9,-,-,TRBJ2-7,CASSVDLTPGEQYF,TGTGCCAGCAGCGTAGATCTCACCCCGGGCGAGCAGTACTTC
TRBV2,-,once,TRBJ2-3,CASRPLSTQYF,TGTGCCAGCAGACCTCTTAGTACGCAGTATTTT
TRBV2,TRBD2,-,TRBJ2-3,CASSGLSTSGVVTDTQYF,TGTGCCAGCAGTGGACTTTCGACTAGCGGGGTTGTCACAGATACGCAGTATTTT
TRBV7-6,TRBD1,few,TRBJ1-3,CASSRTGAAGNTIYF,TGTGCCAGCAGCCGCACAGGGGCGGCCGGAAACACCATATATTTT
TRBV3-1/TRBV3-2,-,-,TRBJ1-1,CASSRGGNTEAFF,TGTGCCAGCAGCCGAGGCGGCAACACTGAAGCTTTCTTT
TRBV18,TRBD1,-,TRBJ2-5,CASSPGTAETQYF,TGTGCCAGCTCACCAGGGACAGCGGAGACCCAGTACTTC
TRBV18,-,-,TRBJ1-3,CASSPPGGLVGNTIYF,TGTGCCAGCTCACCACCCGGGGGTCTGGTTGGAAACACCATATATTTT
TRBV18,TRBD1,-,TRBJ1-1,CASSPLTGDTEAFF,TGTGCCAGCTCCCCTTTGACAGGGGACACTGAAGCTTTCTTT
TRBV24-1,-,-,TRBJ2-1,CATSDPLRADEQFF,TGTGCCACCAGTGATCCCCTTCGCGCCGATGAGCAGTTCTTC
TRBV5-1,TRBD1,-,TRBJ1-5,CASSWGTGYDQPQHF,TGCGCCAGCAGCTGGGGGACAGGGTACGATCAGCCCCAGCATTTT
TRBV9,TRBD1,-,TRBJ1-3,CASSSWTGASGNTIYF,TGTGCCAGCAGCTCTTGGACAGGCGCCTCTGGAAACACCATATATTTT
TRBV12-3/TRBV12-4,-,-,TRBJ2-7,CASSRDSQYEQYF,TGTGCCAGCAGTCGGGACTCCCAGTACGAGCAGTACTTC
TRBV7-2,TRBD1,-,TRBJ1-2,CASSLHDRENYGYTF,TGTGCCAGCAGCTTACACGACAGGGAGAACTATGGCTACACCTTC
TRBV23-1,-,-,TRBJ1-2,CASRRQSGYTF,TGCGCCAGTAGAAGACAGAGTGGCTACACCTTC
TRBV11-2,-,-,TRBJ2-1,CASSHLRANEQFF,TGTGCCAGCAGCCACCTGAGAGCCAATGAGCAGTTCTTC
TRBV30,TRBD1,-,TRBJ1-3,CAWSGTGPHGNTIYF,TGTGCCTGGTCCGGGACAGGGCCTCATGGAAACACCATATATTTT
TRBV4-2,-,-,TRBJ2-2,CASSPRGGGLTGELFF,TGTGCCAGCAGCCCCAGAGGGGGGGGATTAACCGGGGAGCTGTTTTTT
TRBV2,-,-,TRBJ1-1,CASSPTGAANTEAFF,TGTGCCAGCAGCCCCACGGGAGCGGCGAACACTGAAGCTTTCTTT
TRBV20-1,-,-,TRBJ1-5,CSASGGDPSQPQHF,TGCAGTGCCAGTGGGGGGGACCCTAGTCAGCCCCAGCATTTT
TRBV9,TRBD1,-,TRBJ1-6,CASSPTGDSYNSPLHF,TGTGCCAGCAGCCCGACAGGGGACTCCTATAATTCACCCCTCCACTTT
TRBV5-1,-,once,TRBJ1-1,CASSQDTNTEAFF,TGCGCCAGCAGCCAGGACACGAACACTGAAGCTTTCTTT
TRBV7-9,TRBD1,-,TRBJ1-2,CASSLGQGDYGYTF,TGTGCCAGCAGCCTCGGACAGGGGGATTATGGCTACACCTTC
TRBV5-4,TRBD2,-,TRBJ2-7,CASREELAGDAEQYF,TGTGCCAGCAGGGAGGAGCTAGCGGGGGACGCCGAGCAGTACTTC
TRBV9,-,-,TRBJ2-7,CASGGTDYEQYF,TGTGCCAGCGGGGGCACGGACTACGAGCAGTACTTC
TRBV27,-,-,TRBJ2-2,CASSSGSQPGGELFF,TGTGCCAGCAGTTCAGGATCCCAACCGGGGGGGGAGCTGTTTTTT
TRBV11-3,-,-,TRBJ2-2,CASSADSFTGELFF,TGTGCCAGCAGCGCGGACAGCTTCACCGGGGAGCTGTTTTTT
TRBV5-6,-,few,TRBJ1-5,CASSLAEVSNQPQHF,TGTGCCAGCAGCTTGGCCGAGGTTAGCAATCAGCCCCAGCATTTT
TRBV24-1,-,few,TRBJ1-2,CATSDFEGGGYTF,TGTGCCACCAGTGATTTTGAGGGCGGCGGCTACACCTTC
TRBV7-9,-,-,TRBJ1-6,CASSLPAASSPLHF,TGTGCCAGCAGCTTACCCGCCGCCAGTTCACCCCTCCACTTT
TRBV11-2,-,once,TRBJ1-4,CASSKGRWGNEGEKLFF,TGTGCCAGCAGCAAAGGCCGGTGGGGAAATGAGGGTGAAAAACTGTTTTTT
TRBV4-3,TRBD2,-,TRBJ2-5,CASSRGLVGETQYF,TGCGCCAGCAGCCGAGGACTAGTAGGAGAGACCCAGTACTTC
TRBV18,-,-,TRBJ1-1,CASSPELLGGTEAFF,TGTGCCAGCTCACCTGAGCTCCTGGGGGGGACTGAAGCTTTCTTT
TRBV5-1,-,-,TRBJ1-3,CASSYPEQGTGNTIYF,TGCGCCAGCAGCTACCCTGAACAGGGTACTGGAAACACCATATATTTT